This TCR beta chain was sequenced during a study of CD8+ T cells in alopecia areata. Looking at the study overall: Oral tofacitinib, 5 to 10 mg twice daily, was given in an open-label trial. Patients took tofacitinib for 6 to 18 months, followed by 6 drug-free months. Whole-study findings and limits: Researchers reported that TCR sharing among patients proved less clear than in mice, possibly HLA-linked. Especially in alopecia totalis/universalis, lesional scalp showed greater clonality than normal scalp did.

This clone has just one count. Its specificity is unknown. The authors extracted RNA and reverse transcribed it into cDNA as the sequencing template. The method was immunoSEQ multiplex PCR; TCRdb's version includes in-frame clones alone and lacks a portion of them. This sample has about 97,000 clones; roughly two fifths occur once, and the top ten carry roughly 1.3%. This sequence originates from a human donor with alopecia areata. Source material: CD4+ T cells sorted from blood.

CDR3: CASSPLQGEETQYF. CDR3 DNA: TGTGCCAGCTCACCACTACAGGGAGAAGAGACCCAGTACTTC. The V and J genes are TRBV18 and TRBJ2-5, with TRBD1 as a possible D gene (6 bases). The CDR3 spans 14 residues. Trimming stripped 1 base from V and 3 bases from J, with 9 bases between. Germline assignment: CDR1 KGHSH and CDR2 LQKENI.